This T cell receptor (beta chain) stems from a study of cytomegalovirus exposure and HLA in healthy donors. Study-level findings and limits: Across donors, sequencing depth was assumed by presence/absence analyses to be roughly uniform. Clonal expansion was found to be greater in HLA-associated TCR beta chains than in equally common others in a later analysis.

This clone was counted only a few times. Its antigen is as yet unknown. 13 Jbeta primers and 60 Vbeta primers were used for the PCR. Only in-frame clones appear in the TCRdb table, and some are missing; sequencing was by immunoSEQ multiplex PCR. The sample lists hundreds of thousands of clones, around four fifths occurring once. V was cut by 6 bases and J by 0 bases, with 6 bases left in between. This CDR3 region has 13 residues. The germline V gene has CDR1 MGHRA and CDR2 YSYEKL. This chain links TRBV4-1 with TRBJ1-5; no clear D gene. The material sequenced was PBMCs. This TCR derives from a boy under 10 years old in good health and CMV-seronegative. CDR3 sequence: CASSRDSNQPQHF. For the CDR3, the DNA is TGCGCCAGCAGTCGGGATAGCAATCAGCCCCAGCATTTT.